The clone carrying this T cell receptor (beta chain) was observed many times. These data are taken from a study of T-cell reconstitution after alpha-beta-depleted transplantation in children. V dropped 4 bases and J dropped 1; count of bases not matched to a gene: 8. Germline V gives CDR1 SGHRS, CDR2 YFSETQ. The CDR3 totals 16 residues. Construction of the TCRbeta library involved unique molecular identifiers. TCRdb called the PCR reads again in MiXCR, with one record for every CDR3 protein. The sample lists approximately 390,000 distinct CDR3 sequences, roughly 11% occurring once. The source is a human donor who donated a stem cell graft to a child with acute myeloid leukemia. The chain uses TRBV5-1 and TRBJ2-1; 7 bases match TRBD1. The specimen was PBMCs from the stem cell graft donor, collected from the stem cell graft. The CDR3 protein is CASSPGQVQSYNEQFF. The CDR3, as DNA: TGCGCCAGCAGCCCAGGACAGGTACAATCCTACAATGAGCAGTTCTTC.